This section outlines one T cell receptor (beta chain) sequence together with its context. These data belong to a study of PD-L1 blockade in urothelial cancer. V shed 2 bases and J 6 bases; nucleotides not matched to a gene: 14. Germline assignment: CDR1 SGHRS and CDR2 YFSETQ. The CDR3 sequence is 17 residues long. Measured with immunoSEQ multiplex PCR; TCRdb has only the in-frame clones, and not every one. Among approximately 50,000 clones listed, 70% to 90% were seen once. This specimen was PBMCs, taken around atezolizumab (anti-PD-L1) treatment. V gene TRBV5-1 combines with J gene TRBJ2-3, with 8 bases matching TRBD2. The receptor was derived from a man aged 55 to 69 with urothelial cancer. CDR3 DNA sequence: TGCGCCAGCAGCTTTGGACTAGCAGAGCCCGCTCTCGATACGCAGTATTTT. Translating gives CASSFGLAEPALDTQYF. Together with reference TRBV5-1 and TRBJ2-3, the CDR3 gives the full variable domain: KAGVTQTPRYLIKTRGQQVTLSCSPISGHRSVSWYQQTPGQGLQFLFEYFSETQRNKGNFPGRFSGRQFSNSRSEMNVSTLELGDSALYLCASSFGLAEPALDTQYFGPGTRLTVL.